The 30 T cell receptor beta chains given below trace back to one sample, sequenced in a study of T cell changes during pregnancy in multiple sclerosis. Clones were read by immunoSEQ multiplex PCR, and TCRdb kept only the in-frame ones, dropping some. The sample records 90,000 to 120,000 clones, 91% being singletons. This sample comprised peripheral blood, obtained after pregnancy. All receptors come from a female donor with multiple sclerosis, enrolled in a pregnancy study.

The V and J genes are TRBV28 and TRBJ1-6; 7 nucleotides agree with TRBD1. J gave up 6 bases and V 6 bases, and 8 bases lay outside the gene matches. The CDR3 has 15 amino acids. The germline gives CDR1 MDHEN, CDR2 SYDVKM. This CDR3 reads CASSLGGGINSPLHF. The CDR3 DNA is TGTGCCAGCAGCCTCGGAGGGGGCATTAATTCACCCCTCCACTTT.

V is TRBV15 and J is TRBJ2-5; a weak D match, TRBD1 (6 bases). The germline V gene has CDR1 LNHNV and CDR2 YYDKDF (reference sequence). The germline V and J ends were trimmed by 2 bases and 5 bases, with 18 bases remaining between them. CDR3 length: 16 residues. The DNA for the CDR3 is TGTGCCACCAGCAGATCAAAGGCAGGGGTTGGGGAGACCCAGTACTTC. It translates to CATSRSKAGVGETQYF.

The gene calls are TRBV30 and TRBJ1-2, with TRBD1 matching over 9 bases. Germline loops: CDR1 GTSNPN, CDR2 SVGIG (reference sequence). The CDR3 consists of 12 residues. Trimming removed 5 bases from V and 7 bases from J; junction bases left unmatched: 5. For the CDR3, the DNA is TGTGCCTGGTACCGGACAGGGGCTGGCTACACCTTC. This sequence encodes CAWYRTGAGYTF.

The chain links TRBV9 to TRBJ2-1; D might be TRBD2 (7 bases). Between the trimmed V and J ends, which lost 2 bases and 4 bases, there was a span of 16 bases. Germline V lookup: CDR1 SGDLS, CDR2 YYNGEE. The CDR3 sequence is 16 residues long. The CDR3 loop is CASSVGGGGIYNEQFF. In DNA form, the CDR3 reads TGTGCCAGCAGCGTCGGAGGGGGGGGCATTTACAATGAGCAGTTCTTC.

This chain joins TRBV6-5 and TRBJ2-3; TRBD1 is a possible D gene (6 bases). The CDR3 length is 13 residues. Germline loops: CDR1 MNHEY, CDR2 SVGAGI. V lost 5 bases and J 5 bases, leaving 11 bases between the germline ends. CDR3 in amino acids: CASSRTVLDTQYF. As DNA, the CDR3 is TGTGCCAGCAGTAGGACAGTATTAGATACGCAGTATTTT.

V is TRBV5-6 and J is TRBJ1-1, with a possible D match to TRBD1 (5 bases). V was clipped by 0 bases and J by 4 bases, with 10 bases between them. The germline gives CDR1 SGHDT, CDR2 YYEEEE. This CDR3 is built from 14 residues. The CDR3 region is CASSLESQGTEAFF. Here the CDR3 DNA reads TGTGCCAGCAGCTTGGAGTCCCAGGGCACTGAAGCTTTCTTT.

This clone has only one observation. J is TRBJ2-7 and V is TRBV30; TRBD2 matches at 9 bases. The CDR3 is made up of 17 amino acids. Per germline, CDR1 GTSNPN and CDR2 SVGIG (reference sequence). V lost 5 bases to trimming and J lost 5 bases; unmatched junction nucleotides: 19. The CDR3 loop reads CAWSPSWLAGTINEQYF. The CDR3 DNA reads TGTGCCTGGTCGCCCAGCTGGCTAGCGGGGACGATCAACGAGCAGTACTTC.

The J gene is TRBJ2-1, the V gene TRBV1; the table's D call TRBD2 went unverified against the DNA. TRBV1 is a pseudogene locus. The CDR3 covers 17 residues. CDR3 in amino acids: CTSSPPSASGGAPEQFF. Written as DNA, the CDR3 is TGCACCAGCAGTCCACCAAGTGCTAGCGGGGGGGCCCCTGAGCAGTTCTTC.

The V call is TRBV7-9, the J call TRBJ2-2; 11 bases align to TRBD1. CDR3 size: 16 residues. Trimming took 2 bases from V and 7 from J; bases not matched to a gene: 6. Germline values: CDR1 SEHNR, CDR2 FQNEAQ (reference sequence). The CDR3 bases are TGTGCCAGCAGCTTATTTGGACAGGGGGCAAACGGGGAGCTGTTTTTT. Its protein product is CASSLFGQGANGELFF.

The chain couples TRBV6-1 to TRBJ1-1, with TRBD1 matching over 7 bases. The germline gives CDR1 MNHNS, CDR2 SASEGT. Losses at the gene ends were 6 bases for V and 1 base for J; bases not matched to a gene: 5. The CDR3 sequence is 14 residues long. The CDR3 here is CASSYRGRNTEAFF. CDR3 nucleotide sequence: TGTGCCAGCAGCTACAGGGGTAGGAACACTGAAGCTTTCTTT.

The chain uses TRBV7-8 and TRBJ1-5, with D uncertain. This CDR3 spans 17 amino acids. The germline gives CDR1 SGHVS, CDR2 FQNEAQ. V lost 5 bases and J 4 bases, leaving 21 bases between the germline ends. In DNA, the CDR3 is TGTGCCAGCAGCCCCCGTCTCGGTCTCCCTGCGAATCAGCCCCAGCATTTT. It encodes CASSPRLGLPANQPQHF.

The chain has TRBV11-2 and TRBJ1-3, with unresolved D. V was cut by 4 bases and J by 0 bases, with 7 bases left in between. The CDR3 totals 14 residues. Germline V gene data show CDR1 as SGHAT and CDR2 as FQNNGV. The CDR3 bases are TGTGCCAGCAGCTCGCAGAACTCTGGAAACACCATATATTTT. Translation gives CASSSQNSGNTIYF.

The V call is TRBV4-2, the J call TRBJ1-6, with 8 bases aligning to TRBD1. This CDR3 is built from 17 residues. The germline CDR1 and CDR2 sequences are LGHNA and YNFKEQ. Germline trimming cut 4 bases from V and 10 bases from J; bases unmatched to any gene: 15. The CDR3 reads CASSRERTGPQLSPLHF. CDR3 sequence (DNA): TGTGCCAGCAGCCGAGAGCGGACAGGGCCGCAGTTATCACCCCTCCACTTT.

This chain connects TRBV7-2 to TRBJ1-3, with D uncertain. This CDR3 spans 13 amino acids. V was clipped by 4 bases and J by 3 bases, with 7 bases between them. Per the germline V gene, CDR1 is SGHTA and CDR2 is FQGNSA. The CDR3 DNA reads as TGTGCCAGCAGCTGGTCGGTTGGAAACACCATATATTTT. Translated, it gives CASSWSVGNTIYF.

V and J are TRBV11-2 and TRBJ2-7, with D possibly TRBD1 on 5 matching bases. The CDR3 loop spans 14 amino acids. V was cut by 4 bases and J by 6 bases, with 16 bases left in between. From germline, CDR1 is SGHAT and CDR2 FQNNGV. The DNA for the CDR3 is TGTGCCAGCAGCTCAATTTCAGGGCTGGGCGAGCAGTACTTC. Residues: CASSSISGLGEQYF.

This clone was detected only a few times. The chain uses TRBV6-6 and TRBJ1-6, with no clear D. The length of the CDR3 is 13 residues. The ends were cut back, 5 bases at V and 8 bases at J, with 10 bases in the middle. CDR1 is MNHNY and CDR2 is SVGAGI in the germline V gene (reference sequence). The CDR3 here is CASSQYRDSPLHF. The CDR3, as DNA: TGTGCCAGCAGTCAATACCGAGATTCACCCCTCCACTTT.

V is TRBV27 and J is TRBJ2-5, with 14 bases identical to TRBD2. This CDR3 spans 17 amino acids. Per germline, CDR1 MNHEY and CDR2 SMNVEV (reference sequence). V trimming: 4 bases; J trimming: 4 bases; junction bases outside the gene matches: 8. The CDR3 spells CASSSIKTSGGGETQYF. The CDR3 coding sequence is TGTGCCAGCAGTTCCATCAAGACTAGCGGGGGGGGAGAGACCCAGTACTTC.

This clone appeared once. This CDR3 is CASSLEGQGTDTQYF. CDR3 nucleotides: TGTGCCAGCAGCTTGGAGGGGCAGGGCACAGATACGCAGTATTTT. The J gene is TRBJ2-3, the V gene TRBV5-4; possibly TRBD1 for D (5 bases). The CDR3 has 15 residues. V was trimmed by 0 bases and J by 1 base, leaving 9 bases between them. Germline V gene sequence: CDR1 SGHNT, CDR2 YYREEE (reference sequence).

The CDR3 spells CATRQDRGYEAFF. The CDR3 DNA is TGTGCCACGAGACAGGACAGGGGTTATGAAGCTTTCTTT. The chain couples TRBV27 to TRBJ1-1, with TRBD1 matching over 9 bases. Germline V gives CDR1 MNHEY, CDR2 SMNVEV (reference sequence). Trimming took 10 bases from V and 7 from J; bases not matched to a gene: 10. The CDR3 sequence is 13 residues long.

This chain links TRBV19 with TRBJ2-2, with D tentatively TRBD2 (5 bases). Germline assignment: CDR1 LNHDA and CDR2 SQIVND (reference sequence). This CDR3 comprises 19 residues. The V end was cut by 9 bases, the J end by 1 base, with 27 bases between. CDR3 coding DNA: TGTGCCAGCACCCCCGGGGTAACCGGACCCACATTGAACACCGGGGAGCTGTTTTTT. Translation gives CASTPGVTGPTLNTGELFF.

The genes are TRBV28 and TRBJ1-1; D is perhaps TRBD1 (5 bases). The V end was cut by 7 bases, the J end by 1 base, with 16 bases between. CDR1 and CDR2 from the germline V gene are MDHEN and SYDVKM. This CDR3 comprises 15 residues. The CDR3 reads CASIILGTANTEAFF. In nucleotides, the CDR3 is TGTGCCAGCATCATCCTCGGGACTGCGAACACTGAAGCTTTCTTT.

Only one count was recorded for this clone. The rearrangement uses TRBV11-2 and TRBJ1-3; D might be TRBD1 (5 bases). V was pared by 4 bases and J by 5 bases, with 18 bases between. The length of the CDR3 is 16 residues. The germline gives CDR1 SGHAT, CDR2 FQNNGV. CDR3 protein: CASSSLQGRLRNTIYF. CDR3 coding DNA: TGTGCCAGCAGCTCCCTTCAGGGCAGGTTGCGAAACACCATATATTTT.

The CDR3 coding sequence is TGCGCCAGCAGCGCTGACCAGGGGGCGGTAGATACGCAGTATTTT. Translation gives CASSADQGAVDTQYF. The rearrangement uses TRBV5-1 and TRBJ2-3; 8 nucleotides line up with TRBD1. Germline CDR1 reads SGHRS; CDR2 reads YFSETQ. The CDR3 contains 15 residues. Trimming at V came to 4 bases and at J to 5 bases, leaving 9 bases not matched to a gene.

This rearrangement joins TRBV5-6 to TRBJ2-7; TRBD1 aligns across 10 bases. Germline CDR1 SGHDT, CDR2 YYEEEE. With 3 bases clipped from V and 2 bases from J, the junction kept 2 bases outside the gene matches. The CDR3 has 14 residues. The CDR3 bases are TGTGCCAGCAGCTCCGGACAGGGGGCCTACGAGCAGTACTTC. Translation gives CASSSGQGAYEQYF.

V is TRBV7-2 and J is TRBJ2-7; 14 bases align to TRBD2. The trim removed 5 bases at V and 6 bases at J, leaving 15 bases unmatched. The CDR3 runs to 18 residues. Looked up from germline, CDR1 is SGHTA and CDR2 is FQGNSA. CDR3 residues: CASSRPGTSGRIPSEQYF. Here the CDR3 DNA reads TGTGCCAGCAGCCGACCCGGGACTAGCGGGAGAATACCCTCCGAGCAGTACTTC. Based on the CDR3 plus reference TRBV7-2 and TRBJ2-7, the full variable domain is GAGVSQSPSNKVTEKGKDVELRCDPISGHTALYWYRQSLGQGLEFLIYFQGNSAPDKSGLPSDRFSAERTGGSVSTLTIQRTQQEDSAVYLCASSRPGTSGRIPSEQYFGPGTRLTVT.

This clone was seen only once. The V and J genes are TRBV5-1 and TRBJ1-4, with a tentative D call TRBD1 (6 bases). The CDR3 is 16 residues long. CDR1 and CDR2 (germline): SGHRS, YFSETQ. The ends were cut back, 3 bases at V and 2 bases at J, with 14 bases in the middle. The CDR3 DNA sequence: TGCGCCAGCAGCTATTTACAGGGTTCTACTAATGAAAAACTGTTTTTT. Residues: CASSYLQGSTNEKLFF.

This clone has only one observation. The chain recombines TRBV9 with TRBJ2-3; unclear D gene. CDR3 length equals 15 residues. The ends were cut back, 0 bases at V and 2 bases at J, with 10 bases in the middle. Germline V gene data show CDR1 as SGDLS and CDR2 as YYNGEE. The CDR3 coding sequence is TGTGCCAGCAGCGTAGGGTGGTGGGCCACAGATACGCAGTATTTT. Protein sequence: CASSVGWWATDTQYF.

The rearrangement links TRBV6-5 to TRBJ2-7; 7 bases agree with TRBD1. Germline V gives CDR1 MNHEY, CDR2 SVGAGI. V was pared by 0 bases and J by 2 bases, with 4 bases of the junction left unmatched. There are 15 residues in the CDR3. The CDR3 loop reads CASSYSRDSTYEQYF. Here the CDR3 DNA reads TGTGCCAGCAGTTACTCTCGGGACAGCACCTACGAGCAGTACTTC.

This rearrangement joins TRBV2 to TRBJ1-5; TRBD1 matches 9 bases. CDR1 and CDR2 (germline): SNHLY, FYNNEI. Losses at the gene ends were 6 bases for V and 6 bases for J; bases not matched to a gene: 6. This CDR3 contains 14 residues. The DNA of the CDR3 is TGTGCCAGCAGAGCCGGGACAGGGATTCAGCCCCAGCATTTT. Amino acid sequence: CASRAGTGIQPQHF.

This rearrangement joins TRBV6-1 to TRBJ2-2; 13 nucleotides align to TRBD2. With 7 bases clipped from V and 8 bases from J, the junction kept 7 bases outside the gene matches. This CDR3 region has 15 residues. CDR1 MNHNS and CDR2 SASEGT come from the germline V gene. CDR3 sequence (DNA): TGTGCCAGCAACCCCACTAGCGGGGGGGGTGGGGAGCTGTTTTTT. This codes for CASNPTSGGGGELFF.